This TCR beta chain was observed in a study of T cell responses to AZD1222 COVID-19 vaccine. Regarding the study as a whole: Along spike, vaccine-associated CD4 TCRs were found throughout, with dominance at 160-218 and 743-854.

A single count supports this clone. Its cognate antigen is unknown. The analysis combined second doses at about 4 or about 12 weeks. Only in-frame clones appear in the TCRdb table, and some are missing; sequencing was by immunoSEQ multiplex PCR. The table includes some 78,000 clones, approximately 83% detected once. Germline loops: CDR1 SGDLS, CDR2 YYNGEE. V shed 2 bases and J shed 2 bases, with 19 bases lying between them. This CDR3 is built from 17 residues. The receptor was derived from an adult who received the AZD1222 COVID-19 vaccine. This sequence joins TRBV9 and TRBJ1-2, with a possible D match to TRBD1 (6 bases). The sample here was peripheral blood, taken 28 days after the second AZD1222 dose. CDR3 sequence reads: CASSVGEGGARNYGYTF. The CDR3 bases are TGTGCCAGCAGCGTTGGAGAAGGGGGGGCCCGCAACTATGGCTACACCTTC.